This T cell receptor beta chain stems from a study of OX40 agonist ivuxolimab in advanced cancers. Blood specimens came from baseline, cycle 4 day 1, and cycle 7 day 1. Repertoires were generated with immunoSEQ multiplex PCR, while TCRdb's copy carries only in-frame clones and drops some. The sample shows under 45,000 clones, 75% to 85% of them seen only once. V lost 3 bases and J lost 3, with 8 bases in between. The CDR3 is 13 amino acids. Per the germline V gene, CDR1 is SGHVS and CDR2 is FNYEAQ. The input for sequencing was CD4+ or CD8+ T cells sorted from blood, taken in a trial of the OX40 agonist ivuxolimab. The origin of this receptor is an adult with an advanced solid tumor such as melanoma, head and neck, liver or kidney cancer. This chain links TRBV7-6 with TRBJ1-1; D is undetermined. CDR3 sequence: CASSFVRDTEAFF. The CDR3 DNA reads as TGTGCCAGCAGCTTTGTACGGGACACTGAAGCTTTCTTT.